The 30 T cell receptor beta chains reported below all come from one sample, sequenced in a study of shared clonotypes between healthy human individuals. Here immunoSEQ multiplex PCR was the method, and the copy in TCRdb shows in-frame clones only, minus some. The profile covers some 1,900,000 clones, with approximately 94% appearing a single time and 1% to 1.5% taken by the ten largest. Terminally differentiated effector memory CD45RA+ cells were left out of the naive CD8 fraction, which was CD45RO-negative and positively selected for CCR7. Material: naive CD8+ T cells sorted from blood. The receptors shown here come from a man younger than 30 in good health.

This clone was recorded a few times. J is TRBJ1-2 and V is TRBV6-1; 7 nucleotides align to TRBD1. Germline V lookup: CDR1 MNHNS, CDR2 SASEGT. This CDR3 is 12 amino acids long. With 7 bases clipped from V and 3 bases from J, the junction kept 2 bases outside the gene matches. CDR3 bases: TGTGCCAGCAACGGACAGGACTATGGCTACACCTTC. It is translated as CASNGQDYGYTF.

The chain's CDR3 is CASGGANNSPLHF. For the CDR3, the DNA is TGTGCATCGGGGGGGGCGAATAATTCACCCCTCCACTTT. The chain joins TRBV10-3 to TRBJ1-6; perhaps TRBD1 as D (6 bases). The CDR3 has 13 amino acids. Per germline, CDR1 ENHRY and CDR2 SYGVKD.

Concerning this clone: Within the sample, other DNA sequences also encode this same CDR3. The V and J genes are TRBV6-5 and TRBJ2-7; D is ambiguous. Trimming left V 2 bases short and J 6 bases short, with 5 bases between. Germline assignment: CDR1 MNHEY and CDR2 SVGAGI. The CDR3 runs 11 residues. The CDR3 reads CASSYGSEQYF. CDR3 DNA sequence: TGTGCCAGCAGTTACGGTTCCGAGCAGTACTTC.

The rearrangement uses TRBV6-6 and TRBJ1-1, with D uncertain. V lost 5 bases and J lost 0, with 4 bases in between. The CDR3 has 12 amino acids. Germline V CDR1 and CDR2: MNHNY, SVGAGI (reference sequence). The CDR3 DNA reads as TGTGCCAGCAGTCCCATGAACACTGAAGCTTTCTTT. Translating gives CASSPMNTEAFF.

Comments on this clone: The sample contains more than one DNA sequence encoding this CDR3. The CDR3 DNA sequence: TGTGCCTGGAGTGCAACAGGGACCGAGCAGTACTTC. Translation gives CAWSATGTEQYF. The V gene is TRBV30, the J gene TRBJ2-7; a weak D match, TRBD1 (6 bases). The ends were cut back, 1 base at V and 6 bases at J, with 10 bases in the middle. The V gene's germline CDR1 is GTSNPN and CDR2 SVGIG (reference sequence). This CDR3 has 12 residues.

The rearrangement links TRBV19 to TRBJ1-1; no definite D call. Looked up from germline, CDR1 is LNHDA and CDR2 is SQIVND (reference sequence). V gave up 2 bases and J gave up 4 bases, with 11 bases separating them. CDR3 length equals 14 residues. CDR3 DNA sequence: TGTGCCAGTAGTATAACGCCTTCGAGCACTGAAGCTTTCTTT. Translating gives CASSITPSSTEAFF.

The chain carries TRBV29-1 and TRBJ2-7; weak D call: TRBD1 (5 bases). Germline CDR1 SQVTM, CDR2 ANQGSEA. The germline V and J ends were trimmed by 2 bases and 7 bases, with 15 bases remaining between them. The CDR3 contains 13 residues. The DNA for the CDR3 is TGCAGCGTTGAAATGCCAGGGCTTTGGGAGCAGTACTTC. Translated: CSVEMPGLWEQYF.

The CDR3 coding sequence is TGCGCCAGCAGCCCTGGACCCGGCGGGGAGCAGTTCTTC. It translates to CASSPGPGGEQFF. This chain connects TRBV5-1 to TRBJ2-1; the D gene is possibly TRBD2 (5 bases). CDR1 is SGHRS, CDR2 YFSETQ, per germline. This CDR3 comprises 13 residues. Between the trimmed V and J ends, which lost 4 bases and 10 bases, there was a span of 15 bases.

The V and J genes are TRBV27 and TRBJ1-5; possible D gene TRBD1, 5 bases. The ends were cut back, 5 bases at V and 2 bases at J, with 19 bases in the middle. Germline CDR1 reads MNHEY; CDR2 reads SMNVEV (reference sequence). The CDR3 has 17 residues. This CDR3 is CASSPILGGLGNQPQHF. CDR3 sequence (DNA): TGTGCCAGCAGTCCAATACTCGGGGGACTCGGCAATCAGCCCCAGCATTTT.

The V call is TRBV7-8, the J call TRBJ2-3, with 10 bases fitting TRBD2. The germline V gene encodes CDR1 SGHVS and CDR2 FQNEAQ. This CDR3 has 19 amino acids. V was clipped by 1 base and J by 0 bases; unmatched bases: 10. CDR3 sequence (DNA): TGTGCCAGCAGCTTAGGGCTAGCGGGAGCGGACTATAGCACAGATACGCAGTATTTT. As protein: CASSLGLAGADYSTDTQYF.

V is TRBV6-1 and J is TRBJ2-1; no clear D. Between the trimmed V and J ends, which lost 8 bases and 0 bases, there was a span of 8 bases. The CDR3 loop spans 13 amino acids. Per the germline V gene, CDR1 is MNHNS and CDR2 is SASEGT. The CDR3, as DNA: TGTGCCAGCTTCGAGAGCTCCTACAATGAGCAGTTCTTC. It codes for CASFESSYNEQFF.

The rearrangement joins TRBV2 to TRBJ1-1, with D possibly TRBD1 on 5 matching bases. The V end lost 6 bases, the J end lost 4 bases, and 12 bases lay between the germline ends. CDR1 is SNHLY and CDR2 is FYNNEI in the germline V gene. The CDR3 has 13 residues. The chain's CDR3 is CASSRGGGTEAFF. CDR3 sequence (DNA): TGTGCCAGCAGCCGAGGCGGGGGCACTGAAGCTTTCTTT.

This rearrangement joins TRBV6-6 to TRBJ2-3, with a possible D match to TRBD2 (7 bases). The germline V gene has CDR1 MNHNY and CDR2 SVGAGI (reference sequence). The V end was cut by 6 bases, the J end by 4 bases, with 14 bases between. The CDR3 runs 14 residues. The CDR3 here is CASSLGGEADTQYF. The CDR3, as DNA: TGTGCCAGCAGCCTAGGGGGGGAGGCAGATACGCAGTATTTT.

This clone was seen only once. An end of the junction differs from the germline gene, which may be a read error. The V and J genes are TRBV5-4 and TRBJ2-7; tentatively, D is TRBD1 (5 bases). The CDR3 sequence is 13 residues long. CDR1 and CDR2 from the germline V gene are SGHNT and YYREEE (reference sequence). The CDR3 sequence: CAGSLQGSNEQYF. CDR3 DNA: TGTGCCGGCAGCTTGCAGGGTTCCAACGAGCAGTACTTC.

This chain joins TRBV4-1 and TRBJ2-1; 10 bases match TRBD2. The germline V gene encodes CDR1 MGHRA and CDR2 YSYEKL. The CDR3 covers 20 residues. The J segment lost 0 bases and the V segment lost 1 base, leaving 12 bases of the junction unmatched. CDR3 sequence: CASSQVSPSGGPFSYNEQFF. The DNA of the CDR3 is TGCGCCAGCAGCCAAGTTAGCCCTAGCGGGGGCCCGTTCTCCTACAATGAGCAGTTCTTC.

The CDR3 reads CASKIRGTEQYF. CDR3 nucleotide sequence: TGTGCCAGCAAAATAAGGGGTACCGAGCAGTACTTC. V gene TRBV28 combines with J gene TRBJ2-7; D possibly corresponds to TRBD1 (5 bases). The length of the CDR3 is 12 residues. V was shortened by 7 bases and J by 6 bases, with 13 bases between the two germline ends. Germline V CDR1 and CDR2: MDHEN, SYDVKM. Combining the CDR3 with reference TRBV28 and TRBJ2-7 gives the whole variable domain DVKVTQSSRYLVKRTGEKVFLECVQDMDHENMFWYRQDPGLGLRLIYFSYDVKMKEKGDIPEGYSVSREKKERFSLILESASTNQTSMYLCASKIRGTEQYFGPGTRLTVT.

This chain links TRBV27 with TRBJ2-3, with 9 bases aligning to TRBD1. Germline lookup yields CDR1 MNHEY and CDR2 SMNVEV (reference sequence). Trimming cost V 10 bases and J 1 base; bases outside gene matches: 9. The CDR3 loop spans 15 amino acids. Here the CDR3 DNA reads TGTGCCACCTTACACAGGGGGCATGGCACAGATACGCAGTATTTT. Protein: CATLHRGHGTDTQYF.

The chain uses TRBV21-1 and TRBJ2-7; the D segment call TRBD1 is taken from the table without a DNA check. TRBV21-1 is given as a pseudogene. This CDR3 has 13 residues. The CDR3 nucleotides are TGTGCCAGCAGCATCTTCAGGGCCTACGAGCAGTACTTC. The encoded protein is CASSIFRAYEQYF.

The rearrangement uses TRBV9 and TRBJ1-1; unclear D gene. The CDR3 has 16 residues. Germline loops: CDR1 SGDLS, CDR2 YYNGEE. Trimming took 0 bases from V and 3 from J, leaving 15 bases between them. The DNA for the CDR3 is TGTGCCAGCAGCGTAGGCCGCCTAGGGTGGGACACTGAAGCTTTCTTT. This gives the protein CASSVGRLGWDTEAFF.

Written as DNA, the CDR3 is TGCAGCGTTGAAGTTCTCTGGGAGAGGGATGGCTACACCTTC. It codes for CSVEVLWERDGYTF. The chain carries TRBV29-1 and TRBJ1-2; D is undetermined. Trimming took 1 base from V and 6 from J, leaving 15 bases between them. The CDR3 covers 14 residues. The germline V gene encodes CDR1 SQVTM and CDR2 ANQGSEA.

The CDR3, as DNA: TGTGCCAGCAGGGAGGGGAGGTGGGCTTTCTTT. Its translation: CASREGRWAFF. V usage is TRBV27 and J usage is TRBJ1-1; D perhaps matches TRBD1 (5 bases). The length of the CDR3 is 11 residues. Germline-derived CDR1 and CDR2 are MNHEY and SMNVEV (reference sequence). Trimming shortened V by 6 bases and J by 11 bases, and 13 bases separated the two germline ends.

This chain joins TRBV7-9 and TRBJ2-7; weak D call: TRBD2 (6 bases). Germline V lookup: CDR1 SEHNR, CDR2 FQNEAQ (reference sequence). This CDR3 comprises 15 residues. V lost 5 bases and J lost 0, with 14 bases in between. The DNA for the CDR3 is TGTGCCAGCAGCCGAGGGGACTTGGGCTCCTACGAGCAGTACTTC. Amino acids: CASSRGDLGSYEQYF.

V and J are TRBV7-9 and TRBJ1-2; D might be TRBD1 (5 bases). This CDR3 region has 15 residues. The V gene lost 7 bases and the J gene lost 4 bases, with 19 bases spanning the gap. Germline loops: CDR1 SEHNR, CDR2 FQNEAQ (reference sequence). CDR3 DNA: TGTGCCAGCACCCCGGGGGGTGTTGACCTCTATGGCTACACCTTC. Translation: CASTPGGVDLYGYTF.

About this clone itself: The same CDR3 also results from other DNA sequences found in this sample. The chain carries TRBV10-3 and TRBJ2-7; 11 positions match TRBD1. This CDR3 contains 15 residues. Trimming took 3 bases from V and 2 from J; bases not matched to a gene: 3. Germline-derived CDR1 and CDR2 are ENHRY and SYGVKD. The CDR3 DNA follows: TGTGCCATCAGTGAAGGGGGACAGGGGGCCTACGAGCAGTACTTC. This sequence encodes CAISEGGQGAYEQYF.

V is TRBV27 and J is TRBJ2-3; D is uncertain. V lost 4 bases, J lost 0 bases, and 8 bases lay in between. The germline gives CDR1 MNHEY, CDR2 SMNVEV (reference sequence). CDR3 length: 14 residues. The CDR3 region is CASSSRHSTDTQYF. CDR3 DNA sequence: TGTGCCAGCAGTTCCCGCCACAGCACAGATACGCAGTATTTT.

The chain employs TRBV7-9 and TRBJ2-5; 7 bases agree with TRBD1. V was pared by 1 base and J by 7 bases, with 15 bases of the junction left unmatched. The CDR3 has 17 residues. From germline, CDR1 is SEHNR and CDR2 FQNEAQ (reference sequence). The CDR3: CASSLGSEGALGWTQYF. DNA for the CDR3: TGTGCCAGCAGCTTAGGCTCAGAGGGGGCCCTCGGATGGACCCAGTACTTC.

The chain is built from TRBV13 and TRBJ2-1; D not certain. Germline lookup yields CDR1 PRHDT and CDR2 FYEKMQ (reference sequence). This CDR3 contains 12 residues. The ends were cut back, 5 bases at V and 5 bases at J, with 7 bases in the middle. The CDR3, as DNA: TGTGCCAGCAGCCCGCCCGACAATGAGCAGTTCTTC. The encoded protein is CASSPPDNEQFF.

CDR3 sequence reads: CASSLVPGQGANEQFF. In nucleotides, the CDR3 is TGTGCCAGCAGCTTAGTGCCGGGACAGGGGGCGAATGAGCAGTTCTTC. The chain couples TRBV11-2 to TRBJ2-1, with 12 bases that match TRBD1. The CDR3 extends over 16 amino acids. Trimming cost V 1 base and J 7 bases; bases outside gene matches: 5. The germline CDR1 and CDR2 sequences are SGHAT and FQNNGV.

The rearrangement uses TRBV28 and TRBJ1-4, with D hard to call. The germline V and J ends were trimmed by 0 bases and 8 bases, with 7 bases remaining between them. Per germline, CDR1 MDHEN and CDR2 SYDVKM. The CDR3 extends over 13 amino acids. The chain's CDR3 is CASSLWSGEKLFF. CDR3 coding DNA: TGTGCCAGCAGTTTATGGTCAGGAGAAAAACTGTTTTTT.

Details on this clone: Different DNA sequences within this sample yield the same CDR3. CDR3 bases: TGTGCCAGCAGTTTGGGGCTAGAAGCTTTCTTT. Protein: CASSLGLEAFF. The rearrangement uses TRBV28 and TRBJ1-1; a possible D gene is TRBD1 (5 bases). Trimming cost V 3 bases and J 8 bases, with 7 bases left between them. CDR1 and CDR2 from the germline V gene are MDHEN and SYDVKM. The CDR3 has 11 residues.